This TCR beta chain was identified during a study of OX40 agonist ivuxolimab in advanced cancers. In the study overall: People in dose escalation had one of these cancers: hepatocellular carcinoma, melanoma, renal cell or head and neck cancer. From about 23 to 85 years was the age range, with a mean of roughly 59 years, and over 70% were male.

The data were produced by immunoSEQ multiplex PCR, yet TCRdb's version contains in-frame clones alone and is incomplete. The sample includes fewer than 40,000 clones, about 83% seen only once; the top ten take roughly an eighth. Points on this clone: Its antigen is unidentified.

Study-level results: Antigen specificity was not determined for the expanded peripheral T cells.

The sequences come from CD4+ or CD8+ T cells sorted from blood, collected in a trial of the OX40 agonist ivuxolimab. This receptor was obtained from an adult with an advanced solid tumor such as melanoma, head and neck, liver or kidney cancer.

The CDR3 region is CASSLIGEGAKNIQYF. CDR3 sequence (DNA): TGTGCCAGCAGCTTAATAGGGGAGGGGGCCAAAAACATTCAGTACTTC. The V gene is TRBV28, the J gene TRBJ2-4; 7 bases match TRBD2. With 6 bases clipped from V and 1 base from J, the junction kept 9 bases outside the gene matches. This CDR3 comprises 16 residues. Germline loops: CDR1 MDHEN, CDR2 SYDVKM.